This entry lists 18 T cell receptor beta chains sequenced from one sample in a study of blood T cell repertoires in COVID-19 (dated by TCRdb to about 2020). The method was the immunoSEQ multiplex PCR assay. The table comes from immuneACCESS by way of TCRdb, which keeps in-frame sequences with V and J called. Part of the clones is missing from these tables; in studies checked, under half for an unresolved V gene and the rest for unknown reasons. For this sample there are about 300,000 clones; approximately 90% appear just once. The top ten clonotypes cover 4% to 5% of the sample. The specimen sequenced was PBMCs or T cells enriched from blood (not recorded which). The origin of the receptors is a young man who had recovered from COVID-19.

The rearrangement joins TRBV11-3 to TRBJ2-2; 8 bases match TRBD2. This CDR3 comprises 15 residues. Germline V CDR1 and CDR2: SGHNT, YENEEA. Trimming at V came to 2 bases and at J to 6 bases, leaving 5 bases not matched to a gene. CDR3 residues: CASSLREGRSGELFF. In DNA, the CDR3 is TGTGCCAGCAGCTTACGGGAGGGCAGGTCCGGGGAGCTGTTTTTT.

In this sample, this clone turned up a few times. This sequence joins TRBV24-1 and TRBJ2-7; the D is unclear. Germline CDR1 reads KGHDR; CDR2 reads SFDVKD. V was pared by 2 bases and J by 0 bases, with 13 bases between. The CDR3 covers 16 residues. The CDR3 region is CATSDSRGSSSYEQYF. As DNA, the CDR3 is TGTGCCACCAGTGATTCAAGAGGCTCTAGCTCCTACGAGCAGTACTTC.

V gene TRBV20-1 combines with J gene TRBJ2-1, with TRBD2 matching over 10 bases. The CDR3 runs 15 residues. After removal of 6 bases from V and 7 bases from J, the junction contained 12 bases not matched to a gene. Germline values: CDR1 DFQATT, CDR2 SNEGSKA (reference sequence). The DNA for the CDR3 is TGCAGTGCCAGTGGGGAGCGGGGGGGTGTAAATGAGCAGTTCTTC. Translated, it gives CSASGERGGVNEQFF.

In nucleotides, the CDR3 is TGTGCCAGCAGAGAACCCAGGACAGGGGGCGTAGATACGCAGTATTTT. Residues: CASREPRTGGVDTQYF. The genes are TRBV28 and TRBJ2-3; TRBD1 aligns across 11 bases. The CDR3 extends over 16 amino acids. Germline CDR1 reads MDHEN; CDR2 reads SYDVKM. The junction had 10 bases not matched to a gene; V was cut back by 6 bases and J by 5 bases.

The chain is built from TRBV19 and TRBJ1-5, with TRBD1 identical over 8 bases. V dropped 5 bases and J dropped 4; count of bases not matched to a gene: 10. The V gene's germline CDR1 is LNHDA and CDR2 SQIVND (reference sequence). This CDR3 contains 16 residues. The CDR3 nucleotides read TGTGCCAGTAGTGCCGAAGACAGGGGTGAAAATCAGCCCCAGCATTTT. Its translation is CASSAEDRGENQPQHF.

This clone was seen a few times. The V gene is TRBV19, the J gene TRBJ2-1, with 7 bases identical to TRBD2. Per the germline V gene, CDR1 is LNHDA and CDR2 is SQIVND (reference sequence). CDR3 length: 13 residues. V dropped 8 bases and J dropped 5; count of bases not matched to a gene: 6. CDR3: CASLGGRDNEQFF. In nucleotides, the CDR3 is TGTGCCAGTCTGGGGGGGAGGGACAATGAGCAGTTCTTC.

The chain employs TRBV3-1 (or the pseudogene TRBV3-2) and TRBJ2-7, with D tentatively TRBD2 (5 bases). The CDR3 is 14 residues long. The V end lost 4 bases, the J end lost 7 bases, and 17 bases lay between the germline ends. Germline CDR1 LGHDT, CDR2 YNNKEL (reference sequence). CDR3 loop: CASSRRGTNEEQYF. DNA of the CDR3: TGTGCCAGCAGCCGTCGGGGAACTAACGAAGAGCAGTACTTC.

V and J are TRBV9 and TRBJ2-3, with TRBD2 matching over 7 bases. Germline V CDR1 and CDR2: SGDLS, YYNGEE. The CDR3 sequence is 15 residues long. V lost 0 bases and J lost 4; bases outside the gene matches: 5. Here the CDR3 reads CASSVGGSRADTQYF. The CDR3 nucleotides are TGTGCCAGCAGCGTAGGCGGGAGTAGGGCAGATACGCAGTATTTT.

The chain has TRBV29-1 and TRBJ2-1, with D perhaps matching TRBD2 (5 bases). Trimming left V 3 bases short and J 4 bases short, with 7 bases between. CDR1 is SQVTM, CDR2 ANQGSEA, per germline. The CDR3 is made up of 12 amino acids. CDR3 region: CSVEDLYNEQFF. The CDR3 DNA reads as TGCAGCGTTGAGGACTTATACAATGAGCAGTTCTTC.

V usage is TRBV27 and J usage is TRBJ2-1; 8 positions agree with TRBD1. V dropped 4 bases and J dropped 6; count of bases not matched to a gene: 8. The CDR3 length is 15 residues. Germline V gene data show CDR1 as MNHEY and CDR2 as SMNVEV (reference sequence). CDR3 bases: TGTGCCAGCAGTTCCCAACCGGACAGGGTCAATGAGCAGTTCTTC. Amino acids: CASSSQPDRVNEQFF.

The chain combines TRBV29-1 with TRBJ2-5, with a possible D match to TRBD2 (5 bases). The ends were cut back, 2 bases at V and 3 bases at J, with 7 bases in the middle. CDR1 is SQVTM and CDR2 is ANQGSEA in the germline V gene. This CDR3 comprises 12 residues. CDR3 coding DNA: TGCAGCGTTGAACCGGGAAAAGAGACCCAGTACTTC. It yields the protein CSVEPGKETQYF.

The chain links TRBV7-8 to TRBJ1-3; 10 bases agree with TRBD1. Germline assignment: CDR1 SGHVS and CDR2 FQNEAQ. V was clipped by 4 bases and J by 0 bases; unmatched bases: 12. The CDR3 is 19 amino acids. CDR3 region: CASSSYGQGVLSSGNTIYF. The CDR3 DNA sequence: TGTGCCAGCAGCTCCTACGGACAGGGGGTTTTGAGCTCTGGAAACACCATATATTTT.

J is TRBJ2-3 and V is TRBV30; D perhaps matches TRBD2 (5 bases). There are 15 residues in the CDR3. The V end lost 1 base, the J end lost 0 bases, and 11 bases lay between the germline ends. Germline loops: CDR1 GTSNPN, CDR2 SVGIG (reference sequence). The CDR3 DNA follows: TGTGCCTGGAGTGGGGAGATTTTTAGCACAGATACGCAGTATTTT. It specifies CAWSGEIFSTDTQYF.

The chain couples TRBV24-1 to TRBJ1-2; D remains ambiguous. Germline CDR1 and CDR2: KGHDR and SFDVKD. The CDR3 totals 13 residues. Trimming stripped 6 bases from V and 4 bases from J, with 11 bases between. The CDR3 spells CATSLRESYGYTF. CDR3 sequence (DNA): TGTGCCACCAGTTTAAGGGAGTCCTATGGCTACACCTTC.

The V gene is TRBV6-5, the J gene TRBJ2-3; D is perhaps TRBD1 (7 bases). The CDR3 length is 15 residues. Trimming shortened V by 2 bases and J by 4 bases, and 13 bases separated the two germline ends. Germline-derived CDR1 and CDR2 are MNHEY and SVGAGI. The CDR3 region has the DNA TGTGCCAGCAGTTACCGCGGGGACAGATCAGATACGCAGTATTTT. Its protein is CASSYRGDRSDTQYF.

This clone was seen only a few times. The chain has TRBV6-5 and TRBJ2-2; D possibly corresponds to TRBD2 (5 bases). The V end lost 6 bases, the J end lost 3 bases, and 11 bases lay between the germline ends. Germline V CDR1 and CDR2: MNHEY, SVGAGI. The CDR3 totals 14 residues. The CDR3 is CASRPAEHTGELFF. The CDR3 region has the DNA TGTGCCAGCAGGCCAGCGGAGCACACCGGGGAGCTGTTTTTT.

The chain uses TRBV19 and TRBJ2-7; weak D call: TRBD2 (6 bases). In germline, CDR1 is LNHDA, CDR2 SQIVND (reference sequence). Deletions cut 0 bases from V and 5 bases from J, with 8 bases between. The CDR3 sequence is 13 residues long. The CDR3 DNA sequence: TGTGCCAGTAGTATAGATCGCGGGGACGAGCAGTACTTC. Translation: CASSIDRGDEQYF.

This clone was detected a few times. The rearrangement joins TRBV28 to TRBJ1-5; TRBD1 matches at 7 bases. The CDR3 spans 15 residues. The V and J ends lost 4 bases and 4 bases, in that order; junction bases with no gene match: 7. Germline V CDR1 and CDR2: MDHEN, SYDVKM. In nucleotides, the CDR3 is TGTGCCAGCAGTTCCCCCCAGGGGGGTAATCAGCCCCAGCATTTT. Protein sequence: CASSSPQGGNQPQHF.